The clone carrying this TCR beta chain was observed a handful of times. Its antigen is unknown. The draw of peripheral blood yielded roughly 10 milliliters from each donor. Each sample provided at least 5 micrograms of extracted total RNA. Through a sample-barcoded 5' primer and a J-beta primer mix, a second PCR was run for roughly 6 to 11 cycles. Sequencing of every sample gave 2.5 million or more CDR3-containing paired-end reads. TCRdb reprocessed the 5' RACE reads with MiXCR, giving one entry per CDR3 protein. The sample records 1.8 million or so distinct CDR3 sequences, approximately 40% being singletons. The CDR3 contains 14 residues. The V gene's germline CDR1 is DFQATT and CDR2 SNEGSKA (reference sequence). Germline trimming cut 5 bases from V and 5 bases from J; bases unmatched to any gene: 11. The source of the sample is a study of blood T cells in healthy people across ages. General study results and limits: Older age went with lower TCR beta diversity per million T cells, in a roughly linear way.

The sequence came from a human donor in good health. V and J are TRBV20-1 and TRBJ2-7; TRBD1 aligns across 8 bases. Material for sequencing was blood. The DNA of the CDR3 is TGCAGTGCTGGCGGACAGGGCATTCAGGACGAGCAGTACTTC. It specifies CSAGGQGIQDEQYF.